These T cell receptor beta chains were read from a single sample in a study of blood T cell repertoires in COVID-19. Repertoires were generated with immunoSEQ multiplex PCR, while TCRdb's copy carries only in-frame clones and drops some. The data contain about 37,000 clones, about 85% of them seen just once; the ten biggest clones take up approximately 3.4%. Sequenced sample: peripheral blood. The receptors were gathered from a man in his sixties or seventies with COVID-19, enrolled during active disease. The CDR3 runs from the conserved cysteine through the conserved F or W. The D gene is left open where the match is weak. Where a row states a size, it is once, few, many or the class of an expanded clone; other rows omit it.

TRBJ2-7 | TRBV29-1 | - | TRBD2 | TGCAGCGTTATGGGACTAGCGACTTCCTACGAGCAGTACTTC | CSVMGLATSYEQYF
TRBJ1-5 | TRBV18 | - | TRBD1 | TGTGCCAGCTCACGACAGGGAAGCAATCAGCCCCAGCATTTT | CASSRQGSNQPQHF
TRBJ2-1 | TRBV7-9 | - | TRBD1 | TGTGCCAGCAGCTTAACGGCCGACAGGGCGAAAAATGAGCAGTTCTTC | CASSLTADRAKNEQFF
TRBJ1-5 | TRBV18 | - | - | TGTGCCAGCCAGGTCGGGGGGGACAATCAGCCCCAGCATTTT | CASQVGGDNQPQHF
TRBJ1-2 | TRBV29-1 | once | TRBD1 | TGCAGCGCCGGGACAGGGGAGACTAACTATGGCTACACCTTC | CSAGTGETNYGYTF
TRBJ1-6 | TRBV2 | - | - | TGTGCCAGCAGTGAGAGCGGGACACCCCTCCACTTT | CASSESGTPLHF
TRBJ1-2 | TRBV4-3 | - | - | TGCGCCAGCAGCCAAGAGGGAGCCGGGAGTCCCTATGGCTACACCTTC | CASSQEGAGSPYGYTF
TRBJ2-4 | TRBV27 | - | - | TGTGCCAGCAGTCCGCCGGGAGAAAAAAACATTCAGTACTTC | CASSPPGEKNIQYF
TRBJ2-2 | TRBV27 | once | TRBD1 | TGTGCCAGCAGTAACACAGGGGGCCACACCGGGGAGCTGTTTTTT | CASSNTGGHTGELFF
TRBJ2-7 | TRBV21-1 | - | - | TGTGCCAGCACCACTCGAGAGAGGCAGCCAAAAACGGGCGAGCAGTACTTC | CASTTRERQPKTGEQYF
TRBJ2-1 | TRBV4-2 | - | - | TGTGCCAGCAACGACGGGAGTGAGCAGTTCTTC | CASNDGSEQFF
TRBJ1-5 | TRBV3-1/TRBV3-2 | - | TRBD1 | TGTGCCAGCAGCCCCACAGGGGGCAATCAGCCCCAGCATTTT | CASSPTGGNQPQHF
TRBJ2-7 | TRBV4-1 | - | - | TGCGCCAGCAGCCAATCCACAGGTCCTACCCCCTACGAGCAGTACTTC | CASSQSTGPTPYEQYF
TRBJ1-5 | TRBV15 | - | TRBD1 | TGTGCCACCAGCTTACGGACAGGGCCGTCGGAGCCCCAGCATTTT | CATSLRTGPSEPQHF
TRBJ1-2 | TRBV30 | - | TRBD1 | TGTGCCTGGTACAGGGGGCGAGAAGGCTATGGCTACACCTTC | CAWYRGREGYGYTF
TRBJ1-5 | TRBV27 | few | - | TGTGCCAGCAGTTTATGGGGGCCTCCTGGGAGCAATCAGCCCCAGCATTTT | CASSLWGPPGSNQPQHF
TRBJ1-5 | TRBV28 | - | - | TGTGCCAGCAGTACTACAGGGTCTTGGGATCAGCCCCAGCATTTT | CASSTTGSWDQPQHF
TRBJ1-4 | TRBV28 | - | TRBD1 | TGTGCCAGCAGTTCGACAGGGGGTAGCGAAAAACTGTTTTTT | CASSSTGGSEKLFF
TRBJ2-1 | TRBV6-5 | - | TRBD2 | TGTGCCAGCACCGAGTGGCGGGAGCATAATGAGCAGTTCTTC | CASTEWREHNEQFF
TRBJ2-1 | TRBV6-6 | - | - | TGTGCCAGCAGTCTCAGCACAGGGTTCGCCACGCAGTTCTTC | CASSLSTGFATQFF
TRBJ1-1 | TRBV29-1 | - | - | TGCAGCGTTTCCCGGGTGCAAGACACTGAAGCTTTCTTT | CSVSRVQDTEAFF
TRBJ2-1 | TRBV14 | - | - | TGTGCCAGCAGCCTCTCCGGGACTTCCTGGGACAATGAGCAGTTCTTC | CASSLSGTSWDNEQFF
TRBJ2-3 | TRBV24-1 | - | TRBD2 | TGTGCCACCAGTGGGGAGAGAGCGGGAGCCCAGGATACGCAGTATTTT | CATSGERAGAQDTQYF